Shown below are 9 T cell receptor beta chains from a single sample sequenced in a study of blood T cell repertoires in COVID-19. Produced via immunoSEQ multiplex PCR; TCRdb's table is partial and in-frame only. The data hold about 340,000 clones, with around 83% observed a single time. The source material was peripheral blood. All receptors come from a man aged 30 to 39 with active or convalescent COVID-19.

The genes are TRBV7-8 and TRBJ1-5, with no clear D. The CDR3 sequence is 16 residues long. The germline V gene has CDR1 SGHVS and CDR2 FQNEAQ. Trimming took off 7 bases at V and 0 bases at J, with 16 bases between the two ends. In DNA, the CDR3 is TGTGCCAGCACCCCTTTTCGGGTGAATAGCAATCAGCCCCAGCATTTT. Encoded protein: CASTPFRVNSNQPQHF.

This clone was seen only once. The chain recombines TRBV29-1 with TRBJ1-5; D remains unclear. CDR3 length equals 12 residues. Per the germline V gene, CDR1 is SQVTM and CDR2 is ANQGSEA. V lost 4 bases and J lost 9, with 13 bases in between. CDR3 residues: CSVATGIGPQHF. The CDR3 DNA is TGCAGCGTTGCAACGGGGATAGGGCCCCAGCATTTT.

The chain couples TRBV2 to TRBJ2-5; a possible D gene is TRBD2 (5 bases). The V gene lost 6 bases and the J gene lost 2 bases, with 13 bases spanning the gap. This CDR3 is 14 amino acids long. CDR1 and CDR2 (germline): SNHLY, FYNNEI. CDR3 residues: CASSPSSQQETQYF. The CDR3 nucleotides read TGTGCCAGCAGCCCCTCTAGCCAACAAGAGACCCAGTACTTC.

This clone has just a few counts. The chain has TRBV30 and TRBJ2-1, with D possibly matching TRBD2 (7 bases). Germline V gene sequence: CDR1 GTSNPN, CDR2 SVGIG (reference sequence). The CDR3 runs 14 residues. Trimming removed 4 bases at V and 6 bases at J, with 16 bases between. The CDR3 region is CAWKAGAFVNEQFF. In nucleotides, the CDR3 is TGTGCCTGGAAGGCGGGGGCCTTCGTCAATGAGCAGTTCTTC.

The chain is built from TRBV7-3 and TRBJ1-1; weak D call: TRBD1 (5 bases). The CDR3 is made up of 14 amino acids. CDR1 SGHTA and CDR2 FQGTGA come from the germline V gene. The V end lost 8 bases, the J end lost 3 bases, and 16 bases lay between the germline ends. CDR3: CASAIGDYYTEAFF. CDR3 sequence (DNA): TGTGCCAGCGCCATAGGGGATTATTACACTGAAGCTTTCTTT.

V gene TRBV27 combines with J gene TRBJ1-2; possible D gene TRBD1, 5 bases. The CDR3 length is 18 residues. From germline, CDR1 is MNHEY and CDR2 SMNVEV (reference sequence). V lost 2 bases and J lost 4, with 23 bases in between. CDR3 sequence reads: CASSLGLRGGIAPYGYTF. The CDR3 DNA is TGTGCCAGCAGTTTAGGGCTTCGGGGGGGAATTGCACCCTATGGCTACACCTTC.

V is TRBV5-4 and J is TRBJ2-5; no firm D call. This CDR3 contains 14 residues. Trimming cost V 0 bases and J 1 base, with 7 bases left between them. Germline assignment: CDR1 SGHNT and CDR2 YYREEE (reference sequence). For the CDR3, the DNA is TGTGCCAGCAGCTTGGGTGGCCTCCAAGAGACCCAGTACTTC. It yields the protein CASSLGGLQETQYF.

V gene TRBV7-8 combines with J gene TRBJ2-7; 8 bases match TRBD2. The trim removed 3 bases at V and 2 bases at J, leaving 6 bases unmatched. The CDR3 is made up of 15 amino acids. Germline assignment: CDR1 SGHVS and CDR2 FQNEAQ. Written as DNA, the CDR3 is TGTGCCAGCAGCTTGAATAGCGGGATAGCCTACGAGCAGTACTTC. This sequence encodes CASSLNSGIAYEQYF.

The chain combines TRBV7-3 with TRBJ2-1; weak D call: TRBD2 (6 bases). The CDR3 loop spans 13 amino acids. The germline gives CDR1 SGHTA, CDR2 FQGTGA. V lost 2 bases, J lost 10 bases, and 12 bases lay in between. CDR3 sequence reads: CASSLASAGEQFF. For the CDR3, the DNA is TGTGCCAGCAGCTTAGCTTCCGCGGGAGAGCAGTTCTTC.